These T cell receptor beta chains were read from a single sample in a study of metastatic and nonmetastatic thyroid tumors. TCRdb used MiXCR to call clones anew from the PCR reads. The sample shows approximately 31,000 clones, over 15% of them seen only once. The sequenced sample consisted of blood. The receptors were gathered from a female donor with papillary thyroid cancer or a benign thyroid nodule (not recorded which). Some clones in this sample may be carry-over from other donors' samples. The CDR3 runs from the conserved cysteine through the conserved F or W. Each record gives: CDR3 DNA, CDR3 protein, V gene, clone size, J gene, D gene. The D gene is left open where the match is weak. Clone size is not always given. Where it is, it says once, few, many or a class for expanded clones.

CDR3 DNA: TGTGCCACCATCATTAGGACAGGGATCAGTGAAAAACTGTTTTTT
CDR3 protein: CATIIRTGISEKLFF
V gene: TRBV15
clone size: .
J gene: TRBJ1-4
D gene: TRBD1

CDR3 DNA: TGCGCCAGCAGCTTACGACTAGGGACAGGGAATGGTGGCTACACCTTC
CDR3 protein: CASSLRLGTGNGGYTF
V gene: TRBV5-1
clone size: many
J gene: TRBJ1-2
D gene: TRBD1

CDR3 DNA: TGTGCCAGCAGTGAATCTGTCGAGAGCTCCTACGAGCAGTACTTC
CDR3 protein: CASSESVESSYEQYF
V gene: TRBV6-1
clone size: medium-sized
J gene: TRBJ2-7
D gene: .

CDR3 DNA: TGTGCCTGGAGGTCCCCAGGGGGCCTGGCTTTCTTT
CDR3 protein: CAWRSPGGLAFF
V gene: TRBV30
clone size: many
J gene: TRBJ1-1
D gene: TRBD1

CDR3 DNA: TGTGCCAGCAGCTTGGAAGGACATTCTAATGAAAAACTGTTTTTT
CDR3 protein: CASSLEGHSNEKLFF
V gene: TRBV5-4
clone size: many
J gene: TRBJ1-4
D gene: .

CDR3 DNA: TGTGCCAACAGCCGAGGGTGCCTCTATGGCTACACCTTC
CDR3 protein: CANSRGCLYGYTF
V gene: TRBV7-9
clone size: .
J gene: TRBJ1-2
D gene: .

CDR3 DNA: TGTGCCAGCAGCTTAGAATGGGACTTCACCTACAATGAGCAGTTCTTC
CDR3 protein: CASSLEWDFTYNEQFF
V gene: TRBV11-1
clone size: many
J gene: TRBJ2-1
D gene: .

CDR3 DNA: TGTGCCAGCAGTGACGGGGAAGTAGGGCACTATGGCTACACCTTC
CDR3 protein: CASSDGEVGHYGYTF
V gene: TRBV6-1
clone size: medium-sized
J gene: TRBJ1-2
D gene: .

CDR3 DNA: TGTGCCAGCAGTTCCCAGGTCCCCGGGGAGCTGTTTTTT
CDR3 protein: CASSSQVPGELFF
V gene: TRBV12-3/TRBV12-4
clone size: .
J gene: TRBJ2-2
D gene: .

CDR3 DNA: TGTGCCGGGGGGACTAGCGGGACCTACAATGAGCAGTTCTTC
CDR3 protein: CAGGTSGTYNEQFF
V gene: TRBV6-1
clone size: medium-sized
J gene: TRBJ2-1
D gene: TRBD2

CDR3 DNA: TGTGCTAGTTCTGCGTTCTACGAGCAGTACTTC
CDR3 protein: CASSAFYEQYF
V gene: TRBV6-2/TRBV6-3
clone size: many
J gene: TRBJ2-7
D gene: .

CDR3 DNA: TGTGCCAGCAGCTTGGCGATAGAGTATGGGACCCAGTACTTC
CDR3 protein: CASSLAIEYGTQYF
V gene: TRBV5-5
clone size: few
J gene: TRBJ2-5
D gene: .

CDR3 DNA: TGTGCCAGCAGTTTGCCGGGCGAGCAGTTCTTC
CDR3 protein: CASSLPGEQFF
V gene: TRBV12-3/TRBV12-4
clone size: medium-sized
J gene: TRBJ2-1
D gene: .

CDR3 DNA: TGTGCCAGCAGTTGGAACAATGAGCAGTTCTTC
CDR3 protein: CASSWNNEQFF
V gene: TRBV6-1
clone size: many
J gene: TRBJ2-1
D gene: .

CDR3 DNA: TGCGCCAGCAGCGTGGGACCGCTGAGCTCCTACGAGCAGTACTTC
CDR3 protein: CASSVGPLSSYEQYF
V gene: TRBV5-1
clone size: many
J gene: TRBJ2-7
D gene: .

CDR3 DNA: TGTGCCAGCAGCGTGACTAGTGCCGTTTACAATGAGCAGTTCTTC
CDR3 protein: CASSVTSAVYNEQFF
V gene: TRBV9
clone size: many
J gene: TRBJ2-1
D gene: .